One and the same sample provided the 20 T cell receptor beta chains below, sequenced in a study of T cells in Graves' hyperthyroidism and ophthalmopathy. TCR beta CDR3 region amplification was performed from RNA transcripts. HTBI primers were employed in a first-round RT-PCR of the TCR CDR3. TCRdb reanalysed the multiplex PCR reads using MiXCR and keeps one entry per CDR3 protein. The sample contains around 600,000 distinct CDR3 sequences, about 45% of which appear only once. The material sequenced was peripheral blood or thyroid tissue (not recorded which). Receptor source: an adult man with Graves' disease, either hyperthyroidism or ophthalmopathy (not recorded which).

The rearrangement links TRBV7-3 to TRBJ2-2, with TRBD1 matching over 7 bases. The junction had 8 bases not matched to a gene; V was cut back by 4 bases and J by 6 bases. Germline-derived CDR1 and CDR2 are SGHTA and FQGTGA. CDR3 length equals 15 residues. DNA of the CDR3: TGTGCCAGCAGCTGGAATACAGGGGTCCCCGGGGAGCTGTTTTTT. It codes for CASSWNTGVPGELFF. The complete variable domain, with remaining parts taken from reference TRBV7-3 and TRBJ2-2, reads GAGVSQTPSNKVTEKGKYVELRCDPISGHTALYWYRQSLGQGPEFLIYFQGTGAADDSGLPNDRFFAVRPEGSVSTLKIQRTERGDSAVYLCASSWNTGVPGELFFGEGSRLTVL.

This rearrangement joins TRBV12-3 or TRBV12-4 to TRBJ1-1, with no clear D. V lost 4 bases and J lost 0, with 12 bases in between. The CDR3 loop spans 15 amino acids. The CDR3 sequence: CASSSQETMNTEAFF. CDR3 sequence (DNA): TGTGCCAGCAGTTCGCAAGAAACCATGAACACTGAAGCTTTCTTT.

This clonotype was observed at least ten times. V usage is TRBV2 and J usage is TRBJ1-2; 11 bases map to TRBD1. J lost 8 bases, V lost 5 bases, and 7 bases had no gene match. CDR3 length: 14 amino acids. Germline loops: CDR1 SNHLY, CDR2 FYNNEI. The CDR3 here is CASSSDRGLGGYTF. DNA of the CDR3: TGTGCCAGCAGTTCGGACAGGGGGCTTGGAGGCTACACCTTC. Filled out from reference TRBV2 and TRBJ1-2, the complete variable domain reads EPEVTQTPSHQVTQMGQEVILRCVPISNHLYFYWYRQILGQKVEFLVSFYNNEISEKSEIFDDQFSVERPDGSNFTLKIRSTKLEDSAMYFCASSSDRGLGGYTFGSGTRLTVV.

The chain has TRBV28 and TRBJ2-5; unclear D gene. The CDR3 runs to 12 residues. CDR1 MDHEN and CDR2 SYDVKM come from the germline V gene. V gave up 5 bases and J gave up 3 bases, with 7 bases separating them. The CDR3 loop reads CASSPLKETQYF. For the CDR3, the DNA is TGTGCCAGCAGTCCACTAAAAGAGACCCAGTACTTC.

The rearrangement joins TRBV19 to TRBJ1-2; TRBD1 is a possible D gene (6 bases). The germline gives CDR1 LNHDA, CDR2 SQIVND (reference sequence). V gave up 3 bases and J gave up 3 bases, with 8 bases separating them. The CDR3 runs to 13 residues. The CDR3 nucleotides are TGTGCCAGTAGTATCGGGGGCTACTATGGCTACACCTTC. Translated, it gives CASSIGGYYGYTF.

This clonotype was recorded a few times. The chain is built from TRBV15 and TRBJ2-5; 8 bases fit TRBD2. V trimming: 5 bases; J trimming: 3 bases; junction bases outside the gene matches: 5. There are 14 residues in the CDR3. From germline, CDR1 is LNHNV and CDR2 YYDKDF (reference sequence). The CDR3 nucleotides read TGTGCCACCAGCTCCCGGCGGGGGGAAGAGACCCAGTACTTC. Translated: CATSSRRGEETQYF.

The table lists this clonotype with a few counts. V usage is TRBV12-3 or TRBV12-4 and J usage is TRBJ1-4; 7 bases agree with TRBD1. J gave up 8 bases and V 7 bases, and 7 bases lay outside the gene matches. The CDR3 covers 13 residues. The CDR3 here is CASTLGTAEKLFF. CDR3 bases: TGTGCCAGCACCTTAGGGACAGCCGAAAAACTGTTTTTT.

This clonotype was observed at least ten times. The chain couples TRBV2 to TRBJ1-4, with no clear D. The CDR3 loop spans 13 amino acids. V lost 7 bases and J lost 6, with 12 bases in between. Per the germline V gene, CDR1 is SNHLY and CDR2 is FYNNEI. CDR3 coding DNA: TGTGCCAGCAACTGGGGAAGGGATGAAAAACTGTTTTTT. It specifies CASNWGRDEKLFF.

V usage is TRBV12-3 or TRBV12-4 and J usage is TRBJ1-4, with D perhaps matching TRBD1 (5 bases). V was shortened by 6 bases and J by 3 bases, with 11 bases between the two germline ends. The CDR3 has 14 amino acids. Written as DNA, the CDR3 is TGTGCCAGCAGGGGGGTACAGGCTAATGAAAAACTGTTTTTT. Its protein product is CASRGVQANEKLFF.

This chain joins TRBV15 and TRBJ2-5; TRBD1 or TRBD2 may be the D gene (5 bases each). Deletions cut 4 bases from V and 5 bases from J, with 8 bases between. The germline gives CDR1 LNHNV, CDR2 YYDKDF (reference sequence). The CDR3 spans 12 residues. As DNA, the CDR3 is TGTGCCACCAGCACCGAGGGGGAGACCCAGTACTTC. Protein: CATSTEGETQYF.

There are a few counts of this clonotype. V gene TRBV28 combines with J gene TRBJ1-6, with 7 bases identical to TRBD1. CDR3 length: 13 amino acids. Losses at the gene ends were 10 bases for V and 4 bases for J; bases not matched to a gene: 4. Per the germline V gene, CDR1 is MDHEN and CDR2 is SYDVKM. The CDR3 protein is CAICRGYNSPLHF. Here the CDR3 DNA reads TGTGCCATCTGCAGGGGGTATAATTCACCCCTCCACTTT.

This clonotype appeared a single time. This rearrangement joins TRBV21-1 to TRBJ1-2; the DNA was not compared with TRBD1, the D call given in the table. TRBV21-1 is a pseudogene locus. The CDR3 has 15 residues. The CDR3 protein is CASSIPGGTSDGYTF. The CDR3 region has the DNA TGTGCCAGCAGCATCCCCGGGGGCACTTCGGATGGCTACACCTTC.

In this sample, this clonotype turned up a few times. CDR3 residues: CASSIRQAPNTEAFF. The CDR3 nucleotides are TGTGCCAGTAGTATAAGACAGGCGCCGAACACTGAAGCTTTCTTT. This chain joins TRBV19 and TRBJ1-1; possibly TRBD1 for D (6 bases). Trimming cost V 2 bases and J 1 base, with 11 bases left between them. Germline CDR1 is LNHDA and CDR2 is SQIVND (reference sequence). The CDR3 is made up of 15 amino acids.

The chain is built from TRBV25-1 and TRBJ1-6, with D possibly matching TRBD1 (5 bases). The CDR3 has 15 residues. CDR1 and CDR2 from the germline V gene are MGHDK and SYGVNS. V lost 6 bases and J 8 bases, leaving 17 bases between the germline ends. The CDR3 DNA reads TGTGCCAGCAGCTTGTCAGGGATTGGTGATTCACCCCTCCACTTT. It is translated as CASSLSGIGDSPLHF.

This clonotype was observed many times. This chain links TRBV7-9 with TRBJ2-7, with D possibly being TRBD1 (6 bases). CDR3 length: 14 amino acids. V lost 5 bases and J lost 5, with 16 bases in between. CDR1 and CDR2 from the germline V gene are SEHNR and FQNEAQ (reference sequence). The CDR3 DNA sequence: TGTGCCAGCAGCACCCGGGACAACCGCCACGAGCAGTACTTC. It specifies CASSTRDNRHEQYF.

This clonotype has more than one count but fewer than ten. This chain connects TRBV5-4 to TRBJ2-7; the D call may be TRBD1 or TRBD2 (5 bases each). From germline, CDR1 is SGHNT and CDR2 YYREEE (reference sequence). V was trimmed by 6 bases and J by 0 bases, leaving 16 bases between them. The CDR3 is 15 residues long. The CDR3 sequence is CASTGRSGDSYEQYF. In DNA, the CDR3 is TGTGCCAGCACAGGGCGGTCCGGGGACTCCTACGAGCAGTACTTC.

The chain combines TRBV7-8 with TRBJ1-2; 9 nucleotides line up with TRBD1. The V and J ends lost 8 bases and 6 bases, in that order; junction bases with no gene match: 16. CDR3 length equals 16 residues. The germline CDR1 and CDR2 sequences are SGHVS and FQNEAQ. This CDR3 is CASQGVTGGTGDGYTF. The CDR3 DNA follows: TGTGCCAGCCAGGGGGTGACAGGGGGAACCGGGGATGGCTACACCTTC.

This clonotype has ten or more counts. V usage is TRBV10-2 and J usage is TRBJ2-5, with 8 bases matching TRBD2. The V gene's germline CDR1 is WSHSY and CDR2 SAAADI. V shed 4 bases and J 1 base; nucleotides not matched to a gene: 5. The CDR3 is 15 amino acids. The CDR3: CASSAELAAQETQYF. DNA for the CDR3: TGCGCCAGCAGTGCTGAACTAGCGGCCCAAGAGACCCAGTACTTC.

The chain is built from TRBV2 and TRBJ1-2, with 7 positions matching TRBD1. CDR1 and CDR2 from the germline V gene are SNHLY and FYNNEI. V was pared by 5 bases and J by 2 bases, with 11 bases of the junction left unmatched. CDR3 size: 16 residues. The CDR3 loop reads CASSSVFLTGNYGYTF. DNA for the CDR3: TGTGCCAGCAGTTCCGTTTTTTTGACAGGGAACTATGGCTACACCTTC.

The J gene is TRBJ1-1, the V gene TRBV20-1; maybe TRBD1 (6 bases). Germline lookup yields CDR1 DFQATT and CDR2 SNEGSKA (reference sequence). The CDR3 sequence is 8 residues long. In DNA form, the CDR3 reads TGCCCAGGACAGAAAGCTTTCTTT. This sequence encodes CPGQKAFF.